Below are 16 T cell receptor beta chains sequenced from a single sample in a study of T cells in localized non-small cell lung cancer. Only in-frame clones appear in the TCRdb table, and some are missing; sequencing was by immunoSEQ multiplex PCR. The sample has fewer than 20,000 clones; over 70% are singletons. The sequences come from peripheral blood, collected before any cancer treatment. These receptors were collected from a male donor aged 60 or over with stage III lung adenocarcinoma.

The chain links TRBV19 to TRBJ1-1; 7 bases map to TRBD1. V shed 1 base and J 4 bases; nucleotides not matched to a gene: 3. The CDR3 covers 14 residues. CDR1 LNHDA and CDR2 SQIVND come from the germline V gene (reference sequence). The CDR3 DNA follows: TGTGCCAGTAGTATAGCTTGGACAGGCACTGAAGCTTTCTTT. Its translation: CASSIAWTGTEAFF.

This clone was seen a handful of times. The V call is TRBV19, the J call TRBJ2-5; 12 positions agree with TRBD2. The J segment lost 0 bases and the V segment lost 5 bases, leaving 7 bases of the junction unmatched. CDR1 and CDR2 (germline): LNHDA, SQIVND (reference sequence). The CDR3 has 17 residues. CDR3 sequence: CASSPRTSGVYQETQYF. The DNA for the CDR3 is TGTGCCAGTAGTCCCCGGACTAGCGGGGTGTACCAAGAGACCCAGTACTTC.

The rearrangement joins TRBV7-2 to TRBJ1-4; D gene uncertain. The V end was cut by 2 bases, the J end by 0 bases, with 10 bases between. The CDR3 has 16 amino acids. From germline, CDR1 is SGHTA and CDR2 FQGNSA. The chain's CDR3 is CASSLLYRATNEKLFF. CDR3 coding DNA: TGTGCCAGCAGCTTACTCTACCGGGCAACTAATGAAAAACTGTTTTTT. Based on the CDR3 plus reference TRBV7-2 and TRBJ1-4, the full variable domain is GAGVSQSPSNKVTEKGKDVELRCDPISGHTALYWYRQSLGQGLEFLIYFQGNSAPDKSGLPSDRFSAERTGGSVSTLTIQRTQQEDSAVYLCASSLLYRATNEKLFFGSGTQLSVL.

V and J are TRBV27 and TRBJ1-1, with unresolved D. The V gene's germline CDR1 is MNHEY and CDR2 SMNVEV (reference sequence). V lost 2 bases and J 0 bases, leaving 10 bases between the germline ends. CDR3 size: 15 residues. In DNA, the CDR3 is TGTGCCAGCAGTTTAGCGCCGGGGATGAACACTGAAGCTTTCTTT. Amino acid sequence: CASSLAPGMNTEAFF.

CDR3 nucleotide sequence: TGTGCCAGCAGCCCTGCATGGGACATCTTAAGGGCTTTCTTT. Its translation: CASSPAWDILRAFF. The chain uses TRBV5-5 and TRBJ1-1; a possible D gene is TRBD1 (6 bases). Trimming pared 4 bases from V and 11 bases from J, leaving 21 bases between. The CDR3 is 14 amino acids. The germline CDR1 and CDR2 sequences are SGHKS and YYEKEE (reference sequence).

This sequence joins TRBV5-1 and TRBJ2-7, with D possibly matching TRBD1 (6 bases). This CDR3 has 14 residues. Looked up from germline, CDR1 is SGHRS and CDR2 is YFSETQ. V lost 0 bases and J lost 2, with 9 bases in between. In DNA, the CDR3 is TGCGCCAGCAGCTTGGACAGGGATGCCTACGAGCAGTACTTC. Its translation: CASSLDRDAYEQYF.

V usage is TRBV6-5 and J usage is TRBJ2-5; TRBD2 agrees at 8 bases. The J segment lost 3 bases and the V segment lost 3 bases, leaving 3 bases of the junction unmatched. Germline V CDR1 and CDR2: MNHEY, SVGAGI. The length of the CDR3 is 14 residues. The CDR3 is CASSYNSGKETQYF. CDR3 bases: TGTGCCAGCAGTTATAATAGCGGGAAAGAGACCCAGTACTTC.

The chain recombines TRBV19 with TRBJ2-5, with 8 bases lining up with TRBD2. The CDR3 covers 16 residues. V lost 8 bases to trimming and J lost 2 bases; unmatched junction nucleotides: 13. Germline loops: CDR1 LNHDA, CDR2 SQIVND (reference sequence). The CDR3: CASSRGEVAGQETQYF. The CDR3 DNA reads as TGTGCCAGTTCGCGGGGGGAGGTAGCGGGGCAAGAGACCCAGTACTTC.

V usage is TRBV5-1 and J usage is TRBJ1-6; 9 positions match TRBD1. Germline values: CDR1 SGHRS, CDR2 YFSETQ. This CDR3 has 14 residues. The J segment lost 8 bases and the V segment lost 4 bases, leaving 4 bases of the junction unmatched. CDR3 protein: CASSLGQGDSPLHF. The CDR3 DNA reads TGCGCCAGCAGCCTGGGACAGGGAGATTCACCCCTCCACTTT.

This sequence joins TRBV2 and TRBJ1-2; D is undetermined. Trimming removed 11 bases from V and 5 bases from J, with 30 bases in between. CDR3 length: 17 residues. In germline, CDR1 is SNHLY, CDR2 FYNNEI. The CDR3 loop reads CAEDVWGGREYLYGYTF. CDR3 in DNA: TGTGCCGAGGATGTATGGGGTGGACGGGAGTATCTGTATGGCTACACCTTC.

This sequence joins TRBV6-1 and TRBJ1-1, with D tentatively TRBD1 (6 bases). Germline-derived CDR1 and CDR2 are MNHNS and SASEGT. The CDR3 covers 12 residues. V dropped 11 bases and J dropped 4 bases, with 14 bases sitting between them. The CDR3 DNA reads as TGTGCCTACGGACAGACCGGCACTGAAGCTTTCTTT. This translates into CAYGQTGTEAFF.

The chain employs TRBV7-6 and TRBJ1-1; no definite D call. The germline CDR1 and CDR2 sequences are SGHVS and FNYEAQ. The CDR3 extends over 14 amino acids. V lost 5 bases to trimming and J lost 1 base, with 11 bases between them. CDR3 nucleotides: TGTGCCAGCAGCCCCGGTCTCCGGAACACTGAAGCTTTCTTT. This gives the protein CASSPGLRNTEAFF.

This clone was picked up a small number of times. The CDR3 sequence: CASSLAQGAATYYGYTF. The CDR3 coding sequence is TGCGCCAGCAGCTTGGCCCAGGGGGCGGCTACCTACTATGGCTACACCTTC. The chain recombines TRBV5-1 with TRBJ1-2, with 8 bases identical to TRBD1. The CDR3 loop spans 17 amino acids. Germline V gene data show CDR1 as SGHRS and CDR2 as YFSETQ. V was clipped by 0 bases and J by 3 bases; unmatched bases: 10. Full variable domain (missing parts from reference TRBV5-1 and TRBJ1-2): KAGVTQTPRYLIKTRGQQVTLSCSPISGHRSVSWYQQTPGQGLQFLFEYFSETQRNKGNFPGRFSGRQFSNSRSEMNVSTLELGDSALYLCASSLAQGAATYYGYTFGSGTRLTVV.

The CDR3 is CASSIGVEAFF. CDR3 sequence (DNA): TGTGCCAGTAGTATCGGAGTTGAAGCTTTCTTT. The genes are TRBV19 and TRBJ1-1; D uncertain. V was shortened by 3 bases and J by 7 bases, with 6 bases between the two germline ends. CDR1 and CDR2 (germline): LNHDA, SQIVND (reference sequence). The length of the CDR3 is 11 residues.

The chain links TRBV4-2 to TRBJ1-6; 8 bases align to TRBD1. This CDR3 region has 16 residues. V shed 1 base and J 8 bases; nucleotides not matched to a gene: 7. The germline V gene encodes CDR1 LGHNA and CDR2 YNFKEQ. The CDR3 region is CASSQVRTGSDSPLHF. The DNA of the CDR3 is TGTGCCAGCAGCCAAGTGCGGACAGGGTCGGATTCACCCCTCCACTTT.

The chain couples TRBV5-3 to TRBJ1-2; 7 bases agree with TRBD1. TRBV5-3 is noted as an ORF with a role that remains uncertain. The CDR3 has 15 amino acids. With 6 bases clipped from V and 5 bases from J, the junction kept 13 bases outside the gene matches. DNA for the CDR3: TGTGCCAGAATTCCCCACTCCGGGACAGAGTATGGCTACACCTTC. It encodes CARIPHSGTEYGYTF.